What follows are 15 T cell receptor beta chains derived from one specimen sequenced in a study of molecular identifiers for immune sequencing clone quantification. TCRdb re-called the PCR reads with MiXCR, one entry per CDR3 protein. This sample has over 550,000 distinct CDR3 sequences, with about 25% found just once. Sequenced input: naive CD8+ T cells from blood, with Jurkat cell RNA spiked in. Sample subset: FACS-sorted CD8+CD4-CCR7+CD45RA+ naive T cells. The receptors derive from a human donor in good health. Some libraries in this study had Jurkat cell RNA spiked in.

The chain couples TRBV29-1 to TRBJ2-2; the D is unclear. The CDR3 length is 15 residues. CDR1 is SQVTM and CDR2 is ANQGSEA in the germline V gene. The V end lost 2 bases, the J end lost 2 bases, and 12 bases lay between the germline ends. CDR3 nucleotide sequence: TGCAGCGTTGAACTAGTGGGAACAAACACCGGGGAGCTGTTTTTT. This encodes CSVELVGTNTGELFF.

The V and J genes are TRBV6-2 or TRBV6-3 and TRBJ2-7; D may match TRBD1 or TRBD2 (5 bases each). CDR1 is MNHEY and CDR2 is SVGEGT in the germline V gene. This CDR3 has 13 residues. V gave up 4 bases and J gave up 2 bases, with 9 bases separating them. The CDR3 coding sequence is TGTGCCAGCAGTTGGGGGAGAACCTACGAGCAGTACTTC. This translates into CASSWGRTYEQYF.

This clonotype has a handful of counts. The chain employs TRBV5-1 and TRBJ1-1, with TRBD1 identical over 8 bases. The ends lost 0 bases at V and 4 bases at J; junction bases unmatched: 8. Looked up from germline, CDR1 is SGHRS and CDR2 is YFSETQ. This CDR3 contains 16 residues. The CDR3 region has the DNA TGCGCCAGCAGCTTGGGGCAGGGGGCAAGAGGCACTGAAGCTTTCTTT. Encoded protein: CASSLGQGARGTEAFF.

In its sample, this clonotype was seen a few times. CDR3 residues: CASSLVFEKTGELFF. CDR3 DNA: TGTGCCAGCAGCTTAGTTTTCGAAAAAACCGGGGAGCTGTTTTTT. The chain carries TRBV7-2 and TRBJ2-2; D not resolved. The CDR3 is made up of 15 amino acids. Germline loops: CDR1 SGHTA, CDR2 FQGNSA. Trimming removed 1 base at V and 5 bases at J, with 11 bases between.

Points on this clonotype: A much larger clone lies one base from this, so it may be a read error. The J gene is TRBJ2-3, the V gene TRBV7-9, with D unclear. The CDR3 is 12 residues long. Germline lookup yields CDR1 SEHNR and CDR2 FQNEAQ (reference sequence). CDR3 DNA: TGTGCCGGCAGCTTAATTGAGGATACGCAGTATTTT. Its translation: CAGSLIEDTQYF.

This clonotype was recorded a few times. This chain links TRBV7-2 with TRBJ1-2, with 7 bases that match TRBD1. This CDR3 region has 15 residues. V lost 5 bases, J lost 8 bases, and 14 bases stayed unmatched. CDR1 is SGHTA, CDR2 FQGNSA, per germline. The CDR3 region is CASSQGLTGSYGYTF. In nucleotides, the CDR3 is TGTGCCAGCAGCCAAGGGTTGACAGGGTCTTACGGCTACACCTTC.

Of note for this clonotype: A read error is likely, as this CDR3 ends without the conserved phenylalanine or tryptophan. V gene TRBV30 combines with J gene TRBJ2-1; no clear D. Trimming left V 0 bases short and J 8 bases short, with 8 bases between. Germline V gene sequence: CDR1 GTSNPN, CDR2 SVGIG (reference sequence). The CDR3 is 12 amino acids. Here the CDR3 reads CAWSVLNDEQFY. DNA of the CDR3: TGTGCCTGGAGTGTACTGAACGATGAGCAGTTCTAC.

This chain connects TRBV6-2 or TRBV6-3 to TRBJ2-7; D not resolved. Germline values: CDR1 MNHEY, CDR2 SVGEGT. The CDR3 length is 13 residues. Trimming removed 4 bases at V and 3 bases at J, with 10 bases between. The CDR3 nucleotides read TGTGCCAGCAGTTTGGCTAGGATCTACGAGCAGTACTTC. Its protein product is CASSLARIYEQYF.

Written as DNA, the CDR3 is TGTGCCAGCAGTATAGGACGTGCAGACACCATATATTTT. Translated: CASSIGRADTIYF. The V gene is TRBV6-6, the J gene TRBJ1-3; no clear D gene. V lost 5 bases, J lost 8 bases, and 13 bases lay in between. Looked up from germline, CDR1 is MNHNY and CDR2 is SVGAGI (reference sequence). CDR3 length equals 13 residues.

This clonotype was recorded at least ten times. The rearrangement uses TRBV28 and TRBJ1-3; D gene unclear. Per germline, CDR1 MDHEN and CDR2 SYDVKM. Trimming shortened V by 3 bases and J by 3 bases, and 3 bases separated the two germline ends. The CDR3 totals 12 residues. The CDR3 loop is CASSFYGNTIYF. The CDR3 DNA follows: TGTGCCAGCAGTTTTTATGGAAACACCATATATTTT.

This clonotype has ten or more counts. This chain joins TRBV13 and TRBJ1-1; D gene ambiguous. Germline V gene lookup returns CDR1 PRHDT and CDR2 FYEKMQ (reference sequence). Deletions cut 2 bases from V and 8 bases from J, with 15 bases between. The CDR3 spans 14 residues. The CDR3 here is CASSLFNSVIEAFF. CDR3 DNA: TGTGCCAGCAGCTTATTTAACAGCGTGATAGAAGCTTTCTTT.

V usage is TRBV28 and J usage is TRBJ1-2, with D hard to call. Per the germline V gene, CDR1 is MDHEN and CDR2 is SYDVKM. This CDR3 has 14 amino acids. Trimming took off 7 bases at V and 8 bases at J, with 20 bases between the two ends. The CDR3 DNA is TGTGCCAGCAAGGGCAGGTCCTTCTTTGGGGGCTACACCTTC. Its translation is CASKGRSFFGGYTF.

This clonotype was counted ten times or more. This chain links TRBV2 with TRBJ1-2, with 10 bases matching TRBD1. CDR3 length: 16 amino acids. Germline trimming cut 1 base from V and 5 bases from J; bases unmatched to any gene: 7. The germline V gene has CDR1 SNHLY and CDR2 FYNNEI. The CDR3 is CASSEGVGQGLYGYTF. CDR3 sequence (DNA): TGTGCCAGCAGTGAAGGTGTGGGACAGGGGTTATATGGCTACACCTTC.

This clonotype was seen repeatedly, ten times or more. V gene TRBV6-6 combines with J gene TRBJ2-6; D possibly uses TRBD1 or TRBD2 (5 bases each). The V end lost 2 bases, the J end lost 0 bases, and 14 bases lay between the germline ends. The germline V gene has CDR1 MNHNY and CDR2 SVGAGI (reference sequence). The CDR3 is made up of 18 amino acids. The CDR3 region has the DNA TGTGCCAGCAGTTACAGCGGCAGGGCCTCCTCTGGGGCCAACGTCCTGACTTTC. It translates to CASSYSGRASSGANVLTF.

This clonotype has ten or more counts. The chain uses TRBV6-2 or TRBV6-3 and TRBJ2-7; D is perhaps TRBD1 (6 bases). Trimming stripped 6 bases from V and 2 bases from J, with 11 bases between. Per germline, CDR1 MNHEY and CDR2 SVGEGT. This CDR3 comprises 13 residues. For the CDR3, the DNA is TGTGCCAGCAGCTTCGGGACAACCTACGAGCAGTACTTC. Amino acids: CASSFGTTYEQYF.